These 8 T cell receptor beta chains were sequenced from one sample in a study of tumor and adjacent non-tumor tissue in lung cancer. RNA was extracted from bulk tissue without any cell sorting. This non-tumor lung sample came from over 3 cm beyond the tumor edge. The library came from three nested PCR rounds adapted from ARM-PCR protocols. One entry per CDR3 protein, called by TCRdb with MiXCR from the multiplex PCR reads. The data show some 68,000 distinct CDR3 sequences, with roughly three quarters seen just once and around 43% held by the top ten. The sample consisted of distant non-tumor lung tissue. These receptors originate from a man aged 55-75 years with non-small cell lung cancer.

A word on this clonotype: Since no conserved phenylalanine or tryptophan closes the CDR3, a read error is the likely cause. This chain connects TRBV29-1 to TRBJ1-2; D remains unclear. The CDR3 has 15 residues. The V and J ends lost 6 bases and 6 bases respectively, with 23 bases between them. The germline V gene encodes CDR1 SQVTM and CDR2 ANQGSEA. CDR3: CSVGARLATMHGYTL. CDR3 DNA sequence: TGCAGCGTAGGAGCGAGGCTCGCAACTATGCATGGCTACACCTTG.

The chain links TRBV6-1 to TRBJ2-1, with 8 nucleotides matching TRBD2. Losses at the gene ends were 4 bases for V and 7 bases for J; bases not matched to a gene: 9. The CDR3 has 15 residues. Germline loops: CDR1 MNHNS, CDR2 SASEGT. CDR3 sequence reads: CASSATSVKGNEQFF. CDR3 DNA: TGTGCCAGCAGTGCGACTAGCGTCAAGGGGAATGAGCAGTTCTTC.

This clonotype turned up a few times. V and J are TRBV24-1 and TRBJ2-5; 9 bases are a match to TRBD1. This CDR3 region has 16 residues. Germline trimming cut 0 bases from V and 5 bases from J; bases unmatched to any gene: 6. Germline V gene lookup returns CDR1 KGHDR and CDR2 SFDVKD. CDR3 nucleotides: TGTGCCACCAGTGATTTGGGGGACAGGGATATGGAGACCCAGTACTTC. It encodes CATSDLGDRDMETQYF.

Remarks on this clonotype: A junction boundary mismatches the germline segment, possibly from a read error. The chain combines TRBV11-1 with TRBJ2-1; D uncertain. The CDR3 consists of 15 residues. Germline V lookup: CDR1 SGHAT, CDR2 FQDESV (reference sequence). The CDR3 sequence: CTSSPARVLDDEHFF. The CDR3 bases are TGTACCAGCAGCCCCGCAAGGGTGTTGGACGATGAGCATTTCTTC.

To note about this clonotype: This may come from a read error, since a much larger clone is one base off. The rearrangement links TRBV20-1 to TRBJ2-1, with D perhaps TRBD1 (6 bases). CDR1 and CDR2 from the germline V gene are DFQATT and SNEGSKA (reference sequence). This CDR3 has 15 amino acids. CDR3 DNA: TGCAGTGCTAGAGGCGACAGGTTTAACCCCAATGAGCAGTTGTTC. This sequence encodes CSARGDRFNPNEQLF.

About this clonotype: A read error may account for a junction end that differs from germline. This rearrangement joins TRBV29-1 to TRBJ2-5, with a tentative D call TRBD1 (5 bases). CDR3 length: 12 amino acids. Germline CDR1 reads SQVTM; CDR2 reads ANQGSEA. The CDR3 DNA sequence: TGCAGCGTTGAAACAGGTGTACAGACCCACTACTTC. It is translated as CSVETGVQTHYF. The full variable domain, its missing parts supplied by reference TRBV29-1 and TRBJ2-5, is SAVISQKPSRDICQRGTSLTIQCQVDSQVTMMFWYRQQPGQSLTLIATANQGSEATYESGFVIDKFPISRPNLTFSTLTVSNMSPEDSSIYLCSVETGVQTHYFGPGTRLLVL.

This clonotype was observed a single time. Given a much more abundant clone one base away, this may be a read error. The CDR3 DNA reads TGCAATGCTAGATACAGGGAGAATGAGCAGTTCTTC. This sequence encodes CNARYRENEQFF. This chain uses TRBV20-1 with TRBJ2-1; the D gene is possibly TRBD1 (6 bases). Germline CDR1 and CDR2: DFQATT and SNEGSKA (reference sequence). This CDR3 is 12 amino acids long.

Points on this clonotype: At one end, the junction sequence differs from germline, possibly due to a read error. The chain is built from TRBV6-2 or TRBV6-3 and TRBJ2-1, with D tentatively TRBD2 (6 bases). This CDR3 has 17 amino acids. CDR1 is MNHEY and CDR2 is SVGEGT in the germline V gene. The CDR3 spells CASSYSPTRGIYNEQLF. CDR3 coding DNA: TGTGCCAGCAGTTACTCTCCGACTAGAGGGATCTACAATGAGCAGCTCTTC.